This T cell receptor (beta chain) emerged from a study of T cell responses to AZD1222 COVID-19 vaccine. Sequencing was performed with immunoSEQ multiplex PCR; in TCRdb, only in-frame clones are kept and a portion is missing. Of about 160,000 clones listed, about 92% are singletons. The V gene end was trimmed by 6 bases and the J gene end by 0 bases; junction bases not matched to a gene: 4. The CDR3 runs to 14 residues. The germline CDR1 and CDR2 sequences are MNHEY and SMNVEV (reference sequence). The J gene is TRBJ1-2, the V gene TRBV27; 7 positions match TRBD1. The TCR sequence derives from an adult who received the AZD1222 COVID-19 vaccine. Sample: peripheral blood, taken 28 days after the second AZD1222 dose. This CDR3 is CASRTTGSNYGYTF. CDR3 nucleotide sequence: TGTGCCAGCAGGACGACAGGGTCTAACTATGGCTACACCTTC.